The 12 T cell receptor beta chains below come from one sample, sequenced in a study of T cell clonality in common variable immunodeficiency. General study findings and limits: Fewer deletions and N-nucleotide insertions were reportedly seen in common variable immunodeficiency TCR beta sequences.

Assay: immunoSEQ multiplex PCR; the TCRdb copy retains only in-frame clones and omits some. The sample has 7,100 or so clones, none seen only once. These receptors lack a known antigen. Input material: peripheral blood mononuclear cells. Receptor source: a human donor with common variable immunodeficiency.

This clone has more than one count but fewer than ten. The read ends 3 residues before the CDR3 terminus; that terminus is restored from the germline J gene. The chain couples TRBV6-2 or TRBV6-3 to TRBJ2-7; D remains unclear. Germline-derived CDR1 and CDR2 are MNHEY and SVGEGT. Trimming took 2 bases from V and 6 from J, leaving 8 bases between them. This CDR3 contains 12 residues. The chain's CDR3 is CASSYNVREQYF. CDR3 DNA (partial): TGTGCCAGCAGTTACAATGTTCGCGAG.

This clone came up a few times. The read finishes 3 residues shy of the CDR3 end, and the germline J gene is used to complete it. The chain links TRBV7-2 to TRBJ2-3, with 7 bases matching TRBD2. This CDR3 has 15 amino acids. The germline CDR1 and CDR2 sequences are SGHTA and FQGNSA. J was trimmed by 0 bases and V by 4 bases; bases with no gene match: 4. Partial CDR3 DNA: TGTGCCAGCAGCTGGGTAGCGGGTAGCACAGATACG. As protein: CASSWVAGSTDT. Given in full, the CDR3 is CASSWVAGSTDTQYF.

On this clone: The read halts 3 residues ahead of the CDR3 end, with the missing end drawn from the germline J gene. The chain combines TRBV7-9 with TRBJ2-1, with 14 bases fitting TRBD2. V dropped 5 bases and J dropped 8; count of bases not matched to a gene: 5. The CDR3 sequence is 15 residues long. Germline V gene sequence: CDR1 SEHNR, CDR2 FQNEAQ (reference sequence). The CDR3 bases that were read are TGTGCCAGCAGCCCTGGACTAGCGGGAGGTGATGAG. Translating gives CASSPGLAGGDE. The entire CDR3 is CASSPGLAGGDEQFF.

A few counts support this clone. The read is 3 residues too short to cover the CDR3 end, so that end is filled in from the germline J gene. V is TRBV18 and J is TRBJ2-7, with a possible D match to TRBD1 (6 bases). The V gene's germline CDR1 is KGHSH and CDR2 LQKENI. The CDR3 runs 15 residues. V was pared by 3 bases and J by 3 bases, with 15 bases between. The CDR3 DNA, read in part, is TGTGCCAGCTCACCCTACGGGGACACTTACTACGAG. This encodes CASSPYGDTYYE. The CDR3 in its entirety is CASSPYGDTYYEQYF.

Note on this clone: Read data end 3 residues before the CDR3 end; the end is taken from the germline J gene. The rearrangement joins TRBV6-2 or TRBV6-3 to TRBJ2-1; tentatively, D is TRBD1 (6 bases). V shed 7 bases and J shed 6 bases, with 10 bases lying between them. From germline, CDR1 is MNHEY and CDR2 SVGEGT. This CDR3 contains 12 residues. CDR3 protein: CASKRTVNEQFF. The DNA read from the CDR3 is TGTGCCAGCAAAAGGACAGTCAATGAG.

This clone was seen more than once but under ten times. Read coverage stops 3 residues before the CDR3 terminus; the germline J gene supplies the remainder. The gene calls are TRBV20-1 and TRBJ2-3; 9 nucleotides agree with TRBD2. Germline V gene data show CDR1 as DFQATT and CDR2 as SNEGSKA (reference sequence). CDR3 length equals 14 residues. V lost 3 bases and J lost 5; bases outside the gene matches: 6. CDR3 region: CSARAGGHLDTQYF. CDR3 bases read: TGCAGTGCTAGGGCGGGAGGGCACTTAGATACG.

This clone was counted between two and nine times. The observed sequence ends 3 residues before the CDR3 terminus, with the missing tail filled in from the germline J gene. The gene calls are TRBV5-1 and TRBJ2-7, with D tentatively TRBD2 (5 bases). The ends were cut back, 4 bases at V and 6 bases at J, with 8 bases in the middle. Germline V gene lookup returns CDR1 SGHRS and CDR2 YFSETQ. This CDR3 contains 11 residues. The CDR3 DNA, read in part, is TGCGCCAGCAGCGGTAGCGTCGAG. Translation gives CASSGSVE. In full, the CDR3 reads CASSGSVEQYF.

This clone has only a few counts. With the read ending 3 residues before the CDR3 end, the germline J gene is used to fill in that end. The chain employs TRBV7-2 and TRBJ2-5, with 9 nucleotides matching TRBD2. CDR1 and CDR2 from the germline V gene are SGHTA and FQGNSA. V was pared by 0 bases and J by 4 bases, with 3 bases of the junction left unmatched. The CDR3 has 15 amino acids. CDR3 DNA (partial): TGTGCCAGCAGCTTAGCTAGCGGGAGTCTAGAGACC. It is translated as CASSLASGSLET. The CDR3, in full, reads CASSLASGSLETQYF.

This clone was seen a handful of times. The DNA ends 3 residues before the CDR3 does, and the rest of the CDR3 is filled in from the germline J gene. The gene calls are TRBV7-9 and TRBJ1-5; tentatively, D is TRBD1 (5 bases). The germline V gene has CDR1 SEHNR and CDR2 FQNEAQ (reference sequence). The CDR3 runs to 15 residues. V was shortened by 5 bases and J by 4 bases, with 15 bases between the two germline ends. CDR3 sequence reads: CASSHEGQINQPQHF. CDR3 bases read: TGTGCCAGCAGCCACGAGGGGCAAATAAATCAGCCC.

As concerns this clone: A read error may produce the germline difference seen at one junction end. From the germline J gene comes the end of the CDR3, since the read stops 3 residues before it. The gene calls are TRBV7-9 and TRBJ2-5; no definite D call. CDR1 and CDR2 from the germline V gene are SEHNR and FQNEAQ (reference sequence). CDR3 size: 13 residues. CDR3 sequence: CSSSFYEQETQYF. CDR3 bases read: TGTTCCAGCAGCTTCTATGAGCAAGAGACC.

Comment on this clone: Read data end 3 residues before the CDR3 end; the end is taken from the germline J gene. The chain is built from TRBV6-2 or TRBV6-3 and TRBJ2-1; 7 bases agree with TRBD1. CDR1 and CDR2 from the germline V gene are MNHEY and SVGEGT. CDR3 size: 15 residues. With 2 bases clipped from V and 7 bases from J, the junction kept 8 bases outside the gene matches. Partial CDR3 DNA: TGTGCCAGCAGTTACCTGGGACAGCCAACAAATGAG. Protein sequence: CASSYLGQPTNE. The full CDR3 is CASSYLGQPTNEQFF.

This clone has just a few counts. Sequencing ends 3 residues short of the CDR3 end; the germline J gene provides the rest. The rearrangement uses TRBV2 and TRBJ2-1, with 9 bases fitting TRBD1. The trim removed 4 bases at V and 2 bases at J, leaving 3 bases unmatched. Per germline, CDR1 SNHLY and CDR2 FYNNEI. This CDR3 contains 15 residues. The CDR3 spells CASSVGQGTYNEQFF. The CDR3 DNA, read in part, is TGTGCCAGCAGTGTGGGACAGGGAACCTACAATGAG.